This T cell receptor (beta chain) was profiled in a study of blood T cell repertoires in COVID-19. At the level of the study: The United States, Italy and Spain were the sources of the acute and convalescent COVID-19 samples. Sources were T cells, B-cell-depleted T cells, or PBMCs; the material itself was cDNA or gDNA.

Authors' data handling: Amplification of reference gene primers was used by the study to estimate nucleated cell counts. TCRdb's copy holds only in-frame clones and misses some; the assay was immunoSEQ multiplex PCR. V and J calls and clone size are copied from that table; D and trimming were computed from the DNA. The sample yields some 400,000 clones, around 87% seen once. The CDR3 extends over 15 amino acids. V lost 4 bases to trimming and J lost 2 bases; unmatched junction nucleotides: 4. Germline V gene lookup returns CDR1 SEHNR and CDR2 FQNEAQ (reference sequence). The sequence derives from a human donor in a cohort sampled during active COVID-19. Specimen: peripheral blood. This rearrangement joins TRBV7-9 to TRBJ1-4, with 7 bases that match TRBD1. CDR3 nucleotide sequence: TGTGCCAGCAGCTCTTGGGACAGCACTAATGAAAAACTGTTTTTT. Its protein is CASSSWDSTNEKLFF.